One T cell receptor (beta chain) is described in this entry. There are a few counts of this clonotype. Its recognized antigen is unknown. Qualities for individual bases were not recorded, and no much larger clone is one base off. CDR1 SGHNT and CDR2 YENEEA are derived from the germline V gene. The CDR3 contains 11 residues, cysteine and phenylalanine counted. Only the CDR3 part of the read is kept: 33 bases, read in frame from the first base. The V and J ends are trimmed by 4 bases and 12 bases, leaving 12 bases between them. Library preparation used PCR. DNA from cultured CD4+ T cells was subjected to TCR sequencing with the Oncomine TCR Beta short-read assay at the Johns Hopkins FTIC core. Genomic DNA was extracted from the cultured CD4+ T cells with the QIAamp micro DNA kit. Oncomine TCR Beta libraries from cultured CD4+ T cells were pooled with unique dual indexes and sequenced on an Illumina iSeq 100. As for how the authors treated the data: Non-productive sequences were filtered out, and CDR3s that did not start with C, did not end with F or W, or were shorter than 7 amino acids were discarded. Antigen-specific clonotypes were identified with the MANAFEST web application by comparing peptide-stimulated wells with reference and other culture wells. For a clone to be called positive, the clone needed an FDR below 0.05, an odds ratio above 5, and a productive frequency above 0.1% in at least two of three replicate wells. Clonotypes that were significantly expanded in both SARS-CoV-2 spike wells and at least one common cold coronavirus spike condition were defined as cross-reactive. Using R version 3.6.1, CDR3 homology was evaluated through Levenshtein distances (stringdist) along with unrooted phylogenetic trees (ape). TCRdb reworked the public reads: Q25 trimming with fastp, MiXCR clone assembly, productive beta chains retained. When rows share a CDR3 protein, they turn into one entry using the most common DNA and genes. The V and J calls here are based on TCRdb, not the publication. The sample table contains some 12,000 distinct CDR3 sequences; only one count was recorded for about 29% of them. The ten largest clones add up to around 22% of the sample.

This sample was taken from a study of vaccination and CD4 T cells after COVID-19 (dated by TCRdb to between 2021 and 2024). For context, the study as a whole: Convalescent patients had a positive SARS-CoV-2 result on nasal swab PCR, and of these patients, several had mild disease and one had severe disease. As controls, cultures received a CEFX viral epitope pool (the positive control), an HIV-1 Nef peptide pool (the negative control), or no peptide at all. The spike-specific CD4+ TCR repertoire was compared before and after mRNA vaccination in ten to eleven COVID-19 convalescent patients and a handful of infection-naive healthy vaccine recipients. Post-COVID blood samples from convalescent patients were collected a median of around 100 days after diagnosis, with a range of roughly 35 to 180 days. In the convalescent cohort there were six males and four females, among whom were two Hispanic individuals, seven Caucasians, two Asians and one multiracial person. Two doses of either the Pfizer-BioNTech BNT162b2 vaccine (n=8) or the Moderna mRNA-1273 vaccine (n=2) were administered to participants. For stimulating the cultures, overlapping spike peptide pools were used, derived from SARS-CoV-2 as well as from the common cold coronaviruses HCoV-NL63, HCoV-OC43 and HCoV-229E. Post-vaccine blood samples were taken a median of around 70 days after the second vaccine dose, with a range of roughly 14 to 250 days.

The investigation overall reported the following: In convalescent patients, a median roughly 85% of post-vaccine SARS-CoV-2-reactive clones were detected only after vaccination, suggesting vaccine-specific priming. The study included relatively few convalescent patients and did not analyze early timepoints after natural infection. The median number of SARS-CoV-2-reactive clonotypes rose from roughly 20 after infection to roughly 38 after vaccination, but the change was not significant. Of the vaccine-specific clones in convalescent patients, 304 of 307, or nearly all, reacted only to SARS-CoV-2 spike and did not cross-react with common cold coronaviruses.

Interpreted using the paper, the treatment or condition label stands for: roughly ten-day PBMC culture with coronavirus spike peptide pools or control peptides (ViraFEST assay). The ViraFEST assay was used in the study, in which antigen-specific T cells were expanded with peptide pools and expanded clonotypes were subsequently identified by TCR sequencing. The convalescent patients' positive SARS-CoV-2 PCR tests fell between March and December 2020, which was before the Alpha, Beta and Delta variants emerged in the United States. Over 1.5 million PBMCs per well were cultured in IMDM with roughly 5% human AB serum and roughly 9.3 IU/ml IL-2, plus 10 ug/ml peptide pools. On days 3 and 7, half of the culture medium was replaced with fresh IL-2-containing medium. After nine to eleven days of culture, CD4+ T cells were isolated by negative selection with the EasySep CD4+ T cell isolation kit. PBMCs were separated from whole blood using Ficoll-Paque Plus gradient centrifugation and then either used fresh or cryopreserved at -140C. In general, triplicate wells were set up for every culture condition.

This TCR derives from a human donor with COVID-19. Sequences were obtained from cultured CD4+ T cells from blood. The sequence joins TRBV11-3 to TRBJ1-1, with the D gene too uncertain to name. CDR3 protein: CASSSNSLTFF. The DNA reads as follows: TGTGCCAGCAGCTCCAATTCCTTGACTTTCTTT. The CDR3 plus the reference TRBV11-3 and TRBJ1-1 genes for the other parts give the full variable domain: EAGVVQSPRYKIIEKKQPVAFWCNPISGHNTLYWYLQNLGQGPELLIRYENEEAVDDSQLPKDRFSAERLKGVDSTLKIQPAELGDSAVYLCASSSNSLTFFGQGTRLTVV.